The 22 T cell receptor beta chains below were found in one sample sequenced in a study of shared clonotypes between healthy human individuals. Using immunoSEQ multiplex PCR, the repertoire was profiled, and TCRdb retains in-frame clones only, with some absent. This table holds 2,500,000 or so clones, about nine tenths found once. Sequenced: naive CD4+ T cells from PBMCs. Documented subset: CD45RA+ positively selected. These receptors were collected from a young man in good health. Some clones in this sample may be carry-over from other donors' samples.

The chain uses TRBV11-2 and TRBJ2-1, with TRBD1 identical over 10 bases. The CDR3 contains 13 residues. The J segment lost 16 bases and the V segment lost 5 bases, leaving 11 bases of the junction unmatched. From germline, CDR1 is SGHAT and CDR2 FQNNGV. CDR3 sequence (DNA): TGTGCCAGCAGCCGCCCCGGGACAGGGGTCCCCTTCTTC. Translated, it gives CASSRPGTGVPFF. The full variable domain, with the rest looked up from reference TRBV11-2 and TRBJ2-1, is EAGVAQSPRYKIIEKRQSVAFWCNPISGHATLYWYQQILGQGPKLLIQFQNNGVVDDSQLPKDRFSAERLKGVDSTLKIQPAKLEDSAVYLCASSRPGTGVPFFGPGTRLTVL.

The gene calls are TRBV5-1 and TRBJ2-7, with 7 bases matching TRBD2. Germline CDR1 SGHRS, CDR2 YFSETQ. V lost 4 bases and J lost 0; bases outside the gene matches: 7. This CDR3 is built from 15 residues. The CDR3 DNA sequence: TGCGCCAGCAGCCCGGGACTACTTCACTCCTACGAGCAGTACTTC. Amino acids: CASSPGLLHSYEQYF.

In regard to this clone: An end of the junction does not agree with germline; a read error may underlie this. This chain connects TRBV6-1 to TRBJ1-4; no firm D call. The CDR3 contains 14 residues. CDR1 is MNHNS and CDR2 is SASEGT in the germline V gene. For the CDR3, the DNA is TGTGCCAGCAGTGATAACCTGGCAAATGGAAAACTGTTTTTT. Translated, it gives CASSDNLANGKLFF.

The chain recombines TRBV5-1 with TRBJ1-1, with TRBD1 matching 11 bases. The CDR3 is 19 amino acids. The germline gives CDR1 SGHRS, CDR2 YFSETQ. J was trimmed by 5 bases and V by 0 bases; bases with no gene match: 15. CDR3 in amino acids: CASSLASVGQGEGGTEAFF. DNA of the CDR3: TGCGCCAGCAGCTTGGCCTCAGTGGGACAGGGGGAGGGAGGGACTGAAGCTTTCTTT.

J is TRBJ2-1 and V is TRBV7-3, with 8 positions matching TRBD2. J was trimmed by 6 bases and V by 5 bases; bases with no gene match: 6. There are 14 residues in the CDR3. Germline values: CDR1 SGHTA, CDR2 FQGTGA. CDR3 nucleotides: TGTGCCAGCAGCCCAGCGGGAGCGGTCAATGAGCAGTTCTTC. Protein sequence: CASSPAGAVNEQFF.

This clone was detected only once. The chain uses TRBV30 and TRBJ2-6, with a possible D match to TRBD2 (6 bases). The CDR3 is 15 amino acids. Trimming took off 0 bases at V and 5 bases at J, with 11 bases between the two ends. The V gene's germline CDR1 is GTSNPN and CDR2 SVGIG (reference sequence). The CDR3 DNA follows: TGTGCCTGGAGTGTCGGAGGGCTGCGGGCCAACGTCCTGACTTTC. It codes for CAWSVGGLRANVLTF. Looking up the rest from reference TRBV30 and TRBJ2-6 gives the full variable domain: SQTIHQWPATLVQPVGSPLSLECTVEGTSNPNLYWYRQAAGRGLQLLFYSVGIGQISSEVPQNLSASRPQDRQFILSSKKLLLSDSGFYLCAWSVGGLRANVLTFGAGSRLTVL.

The chain uses TRBV27 and TRBJ1-3; D is perhaps TRBD1 (5 bases). CDR1 MNHEY and CDR2 SMNVEV come from the germline V gene (reference sequence). V dropped 4 bases and J dropped 2 bases, with 15 bases sitting between them. The length of the CDR3 is 16 residues. CDR3 nucleotides: TGTGCCAGCAGTTCCACCTCCAGGGCACCTGGAAACACCATATATTTT. This gives the protein CASSSTSRAPGNTIYF.

The table lists this clone with a few counts. This chain connects TRBV5-4 to TRBJ1-1, with 7 bases identical to TRBD1. Trimming removed 2 bases from V and 4 bases from J; junction bases left unmatched: 11. This CDR3 has 16 residues. The germline V gene encodes CDR1 SGHNT and CDR2 YYREEE (reference sequence). Here the CDR3 reads CASSLGQARVGTEAFF. The CDR3 nucleotides are TGTGCCAGCAGCTTAGGACAGGCGAGGGTCGGCACTGAAGCTTTCTTT. Supplemented by reference TRBV5-4 and TRBJ1-1, the full variable domain reads ETGVTQSPTHLIKTRGQQVTLRCSSQSGHNTVSWYQQALGQGPQFIFQYYREEENGRGNFPPRFSGLQFPNYSSELNVNALELDDSALYLCASSLGQARVGTEAFFGQGTRLTVV.

The chain combines TRBV30 with TRBJ2-5; 9 bases match TRBD1. CDR1 is GTSNPN, CDR2 SVGIG, per germline (reference sequence). CDR3 length: 16 residues. The V and J ends lost 2 bases and 5 bases, in that order; junction bases with no gene match: 12. In DNA form, the CDR3 reads TGTGCCTGGAGTCTCCGGGACAGGGCCCTTGGGGAGACCCAGTACTTC. Amino acids: CAWSLRDRALGETQYF. The whole variable domain, filled in from reference TRBV30 and TRBJ2-5, reads SQTIHQWPATLVQPVGSPLSLECTVEGTSNPNLYWYRQAAGRGLQLLFYSVGIGQISSEVPQNLSASRPQDRQFILSSKKLLLSDSGFYLCAWSLRDRALGETQYFGPGTRLLVL.

Comment on this clone: This sample includes further DNA sequences coding for the same CDR3. V usage is TRBV6-5 and J usage is TRBJ1-2; perhaps TRBD1 as D (6 bases). The CDR3 is 13 amino acids. The V gene's germline CDR1 is MNHEY and CDR2 SVGAGI. V was pared by 5 bases and J by 2 bases, with 9 bases between. This CDR3 reads CASSPTGNYGYTF. CDR3 bases: TGTGCCAGCAGTCCAACAGGGAACTATGGCTACACCTTC.

The V gene is TRBV5-1, the J gene TRBJ1-2, with D possibly being TRBD1 (5 bases). Looked up from germline, CDR1 is SGHRS and CDR2 is YFSETQ. Trimming took 4 bases from V and 8 from J, leaving 21 bases between them. The CDR3 runs to 15 residues. The chain's CDR3 is CASSGGWQGLVGYTF. The CDR3 DNA reads as TGCGCCAGCAGCGGGGGGTGGCAGGGCCTCGTAGGCTACACCTTC.

The V and J genes are TRBV9 and TRBJ2-2; no definite D call. Per the germline V gene, CDR1 is SGDLS and CDR2 is YYNGEE. Trimming removed 2 bases at V and 4 bases at J, with 6 bases between. CDR3 size: 13 residues. CDR3 protein: CASSVMGTGELFF. Here the CDR3 DNA reads TGTGCCAGCAGCGTGATGGGCACCGGGGAGCTGTTTTTT. Full variable domain (rest looked up from reference TRBV9 and TRBJ2-2): DSGVTQTPKHLITATGQRVTLRCSPRSGDLSVYWYQQSLDQGLQFLIQYYNGEERAKGNILERFSAQQFPDLHSELNLSSLELGDSALYFCASSVMGTGELFFGEGSRLTVL.

Concerning this clone itself: Other DNA sequences in this specimen translate into the identical CDR3. The chain employs TRBV19 and TRBJ1-3, with D uncertain. The V end lost 3 bases, the J end lost 4 bases, and 10 bases lay between the germline ends. CDR3 length: 14 residues. The germline V gene has CDR1 LNHDA and CDR2 SQIVND (reference sequence). CDR3 in amino acids: CASSISGSGNTIYF. In nucleotides, the CDR3 is TGTGCCAGTAGTATCTCGGGGTCCGGAAACACCATATATTTT.

The chain links TRBV9 to TRBJ1-4; D is ambiguous. Per germline, CDR1 SGDLS and CDR2 YYNGEE. Trimming stripped 0 bases from V and 3 bases from J, with 9 bases between. The CDR3 loop spans 15 amino acids. The CDR3 coding sequence is TGTGCCAGCAGCGTAGTGGGCAGTTCTAATGAAAAACTGTTTTTT. Its protein product is CASSVVGSSNEKLFF.

The sample holds a few counts of this clone. The V gene is TRBV28, the J gene TRBJ1-1; D ambiguous. Germline V gives CDR1 MDHEN, CDR2 SYDVKM. CDR3 length: 11 residues. V lost 3 bases, J lost 7 bases, and 6 bases lay in between. The CDR3 region has the DNA TGTGCCAGCAGTTTTTTTGTTGAAGCTTTCTTT. It codes for CASSFFVEAFF.

CDR3 nucleotide sequence: TGCAGCGTTGCTCCTGCTAGTAACTATGGCTACACCTTC. Its translation: CSVAPASNYGYTF. The rearrangement joins TRBV29-1 to TRBJ1-2, with D unclear. The CDR3 has 13 amino acids. Germline V gives CDR1 SQVTM, CDR2 ANQGSEA. V lost 4 bases and J lost 1, with 10 bases in between. Variable domain in full (rest from reference TRBV29-1 and TRBJ1-2): SAVISQKPSRDICQRGTSLTIQCQVDSQVTMMFWYRQQPGQSLTLIATANQGSEATYESGFVIDKFPISRPNLTFSTLTVSNMSPEDSSIYLCSVAPASNYGYTFGSGTRLTVV.

This chain connects TRBV7-9 to TRBJ1-2; TRBD1 matches 8 bases. CDR1 is SEHNR, CDR2 FQNEAQ, per germline (reference sequence). The CDR3 has 17 amino acids. The V and J ends lost 5 bases and 1 base, in that order; junction bases with no gene match: 12. This CDR3 is CASSRYRDRTFNYGYTF. The CDR3 region has the DNA TGTGCCAGCAGCCGATACCGGGACAGGACATTTAACTATGGCTACACCTTC.

This chain joins TRBV5-4 and TRBJ2-7; no clear D gene. CDR1 is SGHNT, CDR2 YYREEE, per germline (reference sequence). The V end was cut by 2 bases, the J end by 2 bases, with 5 bases between. The CDR3 is 12 amino acids. The DNA of the CDR3 is TGTGCCAGCAGCTTCCAGGCCTACGAGCAGTACTTC. This sequence encodes CASSFQAYEQYF.

The V call is TRBV5-1, the J call TRBJ2-2; D unclear. CDR1 SGHRS and CDR2 YFSETQ come from the germline V gene. V gave up 4 bases and J gave up 5 bases, with 6 bases separating them. The CDR3 has 12 amino acids. CDR3 bases: TGCGCCAGCAGCGTAACTACCGGGGAGCTGTTTTTT. Its protein is CASSVTTGELFF.

The V gene is TRBV27, the J gene TRBJ2-7; 10 bases agree with TRBD2. The CDR3 has 16 amino acids. The V gene end was trimmed by 5 bases and the J gene end by 4 bases; junction bases not matched to a gene: 11. CDR1 and CDR2 (germline): MNHEY, SMNVEV (reference sequence). The CDR3 DNA sequence: TGTGCCAGCAGTCCTCTTGGGACTAGCGACAAGTACGAGCAGTACTTC. It translates to CASSPLGTSDKYEQYF.

The rearrangement links TRBV30 to TRBJ1-1; D gene ambiguous. The CDR3 spans 14 residues. The germline V and J ends were trimmed by 2 bases and 1 base, with 11 bases remaining between them. Germline lookup yields CDR1 GTSNPN and CDR2 SVGIG (reference sequence). DNA of the CDR3: TGTGCCTGGAGTTTCGGGAGAAAGAACACTGAAGCTTTCTTT. Its translation: CAWSFGRKNTEAFF.

The chain couples TRBV15 to TRBJ2-1, with a possible D match to TRBD1 (5 bases). V was clipped by 8 bases and J by 2 bases, with 16 bases between them. Germline loops: CDR1 LNHNV, CDR2 YYDKDF (reference sequence). The CDR3 has 15 amino acids. The CDR3 bases are TGTGCCACCTCTGGCCAGGGCCGGGCCTACAATGAGCAGTTCTTC. This translates into CATSGQGRAYNEQFF.